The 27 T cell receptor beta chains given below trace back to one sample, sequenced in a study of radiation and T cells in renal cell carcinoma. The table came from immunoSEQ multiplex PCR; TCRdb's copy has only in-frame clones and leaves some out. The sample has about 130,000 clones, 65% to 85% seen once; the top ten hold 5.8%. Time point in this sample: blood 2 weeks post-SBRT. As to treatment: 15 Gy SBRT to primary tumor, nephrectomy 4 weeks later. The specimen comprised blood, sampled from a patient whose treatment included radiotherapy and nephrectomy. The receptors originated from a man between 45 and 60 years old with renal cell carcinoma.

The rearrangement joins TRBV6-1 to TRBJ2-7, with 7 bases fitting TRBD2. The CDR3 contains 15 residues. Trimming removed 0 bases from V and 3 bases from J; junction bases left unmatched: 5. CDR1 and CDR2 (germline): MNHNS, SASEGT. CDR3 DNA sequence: TGTGCCAGCAGTGAAGCTGCTAGCGGATTCTACGAGCAGTACTTC. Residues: CASSEAASGFYEQYF.

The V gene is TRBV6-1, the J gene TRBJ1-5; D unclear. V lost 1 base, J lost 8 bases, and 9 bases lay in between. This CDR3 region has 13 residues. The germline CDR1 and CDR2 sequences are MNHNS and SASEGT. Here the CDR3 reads CASSEGGLEPQHF. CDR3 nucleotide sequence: TGTGCCAGCAGTGAAGGAGGGTTGGAGCCCCAGCATTTT.

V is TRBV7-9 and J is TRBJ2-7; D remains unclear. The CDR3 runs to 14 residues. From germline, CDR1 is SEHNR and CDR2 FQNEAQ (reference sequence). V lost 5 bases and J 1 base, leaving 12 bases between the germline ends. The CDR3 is CASSRSTGSYEQYF. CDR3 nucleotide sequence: TGTGCCAGCAGCCGATCGACGGGTTCCTACGAGCAGTACTTC.

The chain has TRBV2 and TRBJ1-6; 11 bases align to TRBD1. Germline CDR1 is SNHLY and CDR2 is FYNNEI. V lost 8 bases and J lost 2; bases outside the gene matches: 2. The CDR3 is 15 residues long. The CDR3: CASGQGAAYNSPLHF. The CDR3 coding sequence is TGTGCCAGCGGACAGGGGGCTGCCTATAATTCACCCCTCCACTTT.

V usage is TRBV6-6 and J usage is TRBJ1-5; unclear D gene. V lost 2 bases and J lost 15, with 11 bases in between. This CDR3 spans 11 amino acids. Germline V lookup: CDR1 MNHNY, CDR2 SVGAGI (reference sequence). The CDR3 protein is CASSYQDSMHF. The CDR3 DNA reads TGTGCCAGCAGTTACCAGGATTCCATGCATTTT.

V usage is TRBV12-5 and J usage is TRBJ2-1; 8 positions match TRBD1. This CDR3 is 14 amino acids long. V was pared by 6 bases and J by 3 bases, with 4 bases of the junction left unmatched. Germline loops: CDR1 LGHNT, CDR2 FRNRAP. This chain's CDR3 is CASGMGQDYNEQFF. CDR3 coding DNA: TGTGCTAGTGGCATGGGACAGGACTACAATGAGCAGTTCTTC. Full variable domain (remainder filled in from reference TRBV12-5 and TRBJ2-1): DARVTQTPRHKVTEMGQEVTMRCQPILGHNTVFWYRQTMMQGLELLAYFRNRAPLDDSGMPKDRFSAEMPDATLATLKIQPSEPRDSAVYFCASGMGQDYNEQFFGPGTRLTVL.

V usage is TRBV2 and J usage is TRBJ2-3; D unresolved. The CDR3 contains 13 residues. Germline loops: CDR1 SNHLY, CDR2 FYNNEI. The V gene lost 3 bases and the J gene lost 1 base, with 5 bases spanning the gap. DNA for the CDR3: TGTGCCAGCAGTGATCCACGCACAGATACGCAGTATTTT. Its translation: CASSDPRTDTQYF.

CDR3 nucleotide sequence: TGCGCCAGCAGCTCACCCGGAACCGGGGAGCTGTTTTTT. Translation gives CASSSPGTGELFF. This sequence joins TRBV5-1 and TRBJ2-2; D gene ambiguous. Germline V lookup: CDR1 SGHRS, CDR2 YFSETQ. The CDR3 runs 13 residues. The V end was cut by 3 bases, the J end by 5 bases, with 8 bases between.

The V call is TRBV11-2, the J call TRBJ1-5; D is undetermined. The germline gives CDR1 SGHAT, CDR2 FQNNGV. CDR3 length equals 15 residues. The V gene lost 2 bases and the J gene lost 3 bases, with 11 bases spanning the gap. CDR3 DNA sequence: TGTGCCAGCAGCTTAAATGCGGGCGTCAATCAGCCCCAGCATTTT. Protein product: CASSLNAGVNQPQHF.

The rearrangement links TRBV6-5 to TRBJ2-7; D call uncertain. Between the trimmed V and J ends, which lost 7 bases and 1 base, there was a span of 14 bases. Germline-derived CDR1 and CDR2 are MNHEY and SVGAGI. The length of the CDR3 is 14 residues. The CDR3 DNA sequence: TGTGCCAGCAAACGGAAGGGATCTTCCTACGAGCAGTACTTC. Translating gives CASKRKGSSYEQYF.

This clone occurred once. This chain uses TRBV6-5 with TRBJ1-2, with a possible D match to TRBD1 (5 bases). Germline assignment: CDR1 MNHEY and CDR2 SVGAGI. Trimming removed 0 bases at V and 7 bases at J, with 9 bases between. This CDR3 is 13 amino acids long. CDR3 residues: CASSYSAGFGYTF. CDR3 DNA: TGTGCCAGCAGTTACTCGGCAGGGTTTGGCTACACCTTC.

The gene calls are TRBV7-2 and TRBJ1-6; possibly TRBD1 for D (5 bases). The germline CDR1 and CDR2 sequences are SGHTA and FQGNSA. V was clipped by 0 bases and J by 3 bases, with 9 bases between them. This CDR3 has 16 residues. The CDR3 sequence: CASSLATGLYNSPLHF. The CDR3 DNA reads TGTGCCAGCAGCTTAGCTACGGGGCTCTATAATTCACCCCTCCACTTT.

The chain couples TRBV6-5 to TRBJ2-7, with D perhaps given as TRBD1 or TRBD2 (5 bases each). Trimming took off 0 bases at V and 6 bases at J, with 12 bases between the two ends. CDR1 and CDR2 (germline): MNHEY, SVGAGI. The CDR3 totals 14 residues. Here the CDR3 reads CASSYSLTGAEQYF. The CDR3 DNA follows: TGTGCCAGCAGTTACTCTCTAACCGGGGCCGAGCAGTACTTC.

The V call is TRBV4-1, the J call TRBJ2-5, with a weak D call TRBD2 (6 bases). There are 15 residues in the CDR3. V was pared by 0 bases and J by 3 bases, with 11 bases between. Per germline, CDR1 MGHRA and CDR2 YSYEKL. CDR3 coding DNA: TGCGCCAGCAGCCAAGATGGAGGGCGAGAAGAGACCCAGTACTTC. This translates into CASSQDGGREETQYF.

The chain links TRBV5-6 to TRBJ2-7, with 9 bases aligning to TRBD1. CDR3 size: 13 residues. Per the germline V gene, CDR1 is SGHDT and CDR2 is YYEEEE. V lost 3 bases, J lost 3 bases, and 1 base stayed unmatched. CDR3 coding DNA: TGTGCCAGCAGCTGGACAGGGGACTACGAGCAGTACTTC. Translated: CASSWTGDYEQYF.

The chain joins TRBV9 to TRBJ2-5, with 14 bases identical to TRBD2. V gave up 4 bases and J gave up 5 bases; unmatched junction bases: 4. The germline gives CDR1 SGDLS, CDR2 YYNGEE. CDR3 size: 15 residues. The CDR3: CASSSGLAGAETQYF. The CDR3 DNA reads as TGTGCCAGCAGCTCGGGACTAGCGGGAGCTGAGACCCAGTACTTC.

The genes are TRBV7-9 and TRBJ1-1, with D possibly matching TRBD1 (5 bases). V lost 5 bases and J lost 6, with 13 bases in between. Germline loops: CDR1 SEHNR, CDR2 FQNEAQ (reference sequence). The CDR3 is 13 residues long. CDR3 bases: TGTGCCAGCAGCCCCCGCGGGGGAGCTGAAGCTTTCTTT. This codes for CASSPRGGAEAFF.

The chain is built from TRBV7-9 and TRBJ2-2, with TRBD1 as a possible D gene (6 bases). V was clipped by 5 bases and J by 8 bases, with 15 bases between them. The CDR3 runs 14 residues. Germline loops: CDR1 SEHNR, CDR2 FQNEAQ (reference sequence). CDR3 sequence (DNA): TGTGCCAGCAGCCCCCGATTGGGGGCGGGGGAGCTGTTTTTT. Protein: CASSPRLGAGELFF.

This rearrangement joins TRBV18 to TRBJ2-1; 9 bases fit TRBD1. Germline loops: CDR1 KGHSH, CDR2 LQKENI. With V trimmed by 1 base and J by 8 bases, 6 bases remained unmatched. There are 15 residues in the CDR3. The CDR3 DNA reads TGTGCCAGCTCACCACAGGACAGGGGAGGGGATGAGCAGTTCTTC. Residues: CASSPQDRGGDEQFF.

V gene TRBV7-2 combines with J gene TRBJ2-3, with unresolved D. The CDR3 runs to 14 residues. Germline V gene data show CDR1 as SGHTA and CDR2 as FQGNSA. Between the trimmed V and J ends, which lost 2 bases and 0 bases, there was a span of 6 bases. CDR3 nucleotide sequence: TGTGCCAGCAGCTTACGGGCTAGCACAGATACGCAGTATTTT. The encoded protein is CASSLRASTDTQYF.

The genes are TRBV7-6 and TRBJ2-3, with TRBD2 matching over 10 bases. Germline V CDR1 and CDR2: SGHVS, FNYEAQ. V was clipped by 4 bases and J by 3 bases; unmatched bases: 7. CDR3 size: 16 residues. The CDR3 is CASSSEAGGGTDTQYF. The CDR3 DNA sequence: TGTGCCAGCAGCTCCGAAGCGGGAGGGGGAACAGATACGCAGTATTTT.

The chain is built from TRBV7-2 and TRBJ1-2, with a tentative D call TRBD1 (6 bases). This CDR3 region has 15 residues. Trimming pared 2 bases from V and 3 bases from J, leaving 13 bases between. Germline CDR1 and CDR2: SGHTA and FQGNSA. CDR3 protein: CASSLMAGADYGYTF. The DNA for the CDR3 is TGTGCCAGCAGCTTAATGGCAGGGGCGGACTATGGCTACACCTTC. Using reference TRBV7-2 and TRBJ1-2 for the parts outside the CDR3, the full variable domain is GAGVSQSPSNKVTEKGKDVELRCDPISGHTALYWYRQSLGQGLEFLIYFQGNSAPDKSGLPSDRFSAERTGGSVSTLTIQRTQQEDSAVYLCASSLMAGADYGYTFGSGTRLTVV.

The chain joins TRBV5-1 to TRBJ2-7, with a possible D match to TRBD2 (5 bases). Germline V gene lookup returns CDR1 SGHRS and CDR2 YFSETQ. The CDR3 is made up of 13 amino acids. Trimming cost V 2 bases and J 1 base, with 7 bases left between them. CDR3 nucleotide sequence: TGCGCCAGCAGCTTTGGGAGTTCCTACGAGCAGTACTTC. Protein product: CASSFGSSYEQYF.

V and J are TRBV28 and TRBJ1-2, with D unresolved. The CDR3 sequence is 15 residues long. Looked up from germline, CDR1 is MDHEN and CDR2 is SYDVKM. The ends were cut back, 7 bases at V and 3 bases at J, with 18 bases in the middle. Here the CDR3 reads CASTPLYGVDYGYTF. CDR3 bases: TGTGCCAGCACCCCACTGTATGGAGTCGACTATGGCTACACCTTC.

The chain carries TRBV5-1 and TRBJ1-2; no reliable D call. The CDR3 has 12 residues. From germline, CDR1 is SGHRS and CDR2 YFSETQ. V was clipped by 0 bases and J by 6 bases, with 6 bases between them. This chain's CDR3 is CASSLAGDGYTF. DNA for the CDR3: TGCGCCAGCAGCTTGGCCGGGGATGGCTACACCTTC.

As DNA, the CDR3 is TGCGCCAGCAGCACGGGGGCCTACAATGAGCAGTTCTTC. It is translated as CASSTGAYNEQFF. The chain couples TRBV5-1 to TRBJ2-1; a weak D match, TRBD2 (6 bases). The length of the CDR3 is 13 residues. Trimming pared 4 bases from V and 2 bases from J, leaving 7 bases between. Germline loops: CDR1 SGHRS, CDR2 YFSETQ.

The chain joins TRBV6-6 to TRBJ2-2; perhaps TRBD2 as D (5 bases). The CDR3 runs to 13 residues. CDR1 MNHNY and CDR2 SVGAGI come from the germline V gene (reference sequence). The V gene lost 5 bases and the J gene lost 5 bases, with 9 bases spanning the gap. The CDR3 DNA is TGTGCCAGCAGTCCAGGCGGGACCGGGGAGCTGTTTTTT. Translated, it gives CASSPGGTGELFF.